These 19 T cell receptor beta chains were sequenced from one sample in a study of radiotherapy plus CTLA-4 blockade in lung cancer. Measured with immunoSEQ multiplex PCR; TCRdb has only the in-frame clones, and not every one. This sample has some 62,000 clones, with 77% found just once. The material was peripheral blood, obtained from a patient treated with radiotherapy plus ipilimumab. Receptors were obtained from a human donor with non-small cell lung cancer who had a complete response to radiotherapy plus ipilimumab.

The gene calls are TRBV28 and TRBJ2-6; D unclear. The CDR3 extends over 15 amino acids. V was cut by 10 bases and J by 2 bases, with 15 bases left in between. The V gene's germline CDR1 is MDHEN and CDR2 SYDVKM. CDR3 region: CATQLVGAGANVLTF. The CDR3 nucleotides are TGTGCCACGCAACTGGTGGGCGCTGGGGCCAACGTCCTGACTTTC. Complete variable domain (other parts from reference TRBV28 and TRBJ2-6): DVKVTQSSRYLVKRTGEKVFLECVQDMDHENMFWYRQDPGLGLRLIYFSYDVKMKEKGDIPEGYSVSREKKERFSLILESASTNQTSMYLCATQLVGAGANVLTFGAGSRLTVL.

The V call is TRBV5-1, the J call TRBJ2-7; D unclear. The CDR3 length is 14 residues. Trimming took off 0 bases at V and 4 bases at J, with 11 bases between the two ends. CDR1 is SGHRS and CDR2 is YFSETQ in the germline V gene. This CDR3 is CASSLESNKYEQYF. CDR3 bases: TGCGCCAGCAGCTTGGAGTCAAACAAATACGAGCAGTACTTC.

The chain has TRBV6-4 and TRBJ2-7, with 8 bases matching TRBD2. The CDR3 extends over 16 amino acids. V lost 0 bases to trimming and J lost 4 bases; unmatched junction nucleotides: 8. CDR1 MRHNA and CDR2 SNTAGT come from the germline V gene. CDR3 DNA: TGTGCCAGCAGTGACTCCAAATCCGGGAGGGCTTACGAGCAGTACGTC. It yields the protein CASSDSKSGRAYEQYV.

The chain links TRBV7-2 to TRBJ1-1; D is perhaps TRBD1 (6 bases). Germline V gene sequence: CDR1 SGHTA, CDR2 FQGNSA. This CDR3 region has 13 residues. The ends were cut back, 5 bases at V and 7 bases at J, with 14 bases in the middle. The CDR3, as DNA: TGTGCCAGCAGCCTCCCAGGGGCGGATGAAGCTTTCTTT. Amino acid sequence: CASSLPGADEAFF. Supplemented by reference TRBV7-2 and TRBJ1-1, the full variable domain reads GAGVSQSPSNKVTEKGKDVELRCDPISGHTALYWYRQSLGQGLEFLIYFQGNSAPDKSGLPSDRFSAERTGGSVSTLTIQRTQQEDSAVYLCASSLPGADEAFFGQGTRLTVV.

This chain uses TRBV6-5 with TRBJ2-7, with D unclear. The germline gives CDR1 MNHEY, CDR2 SVGAGI. The CDR3 is made up of 11 amino acids. V gave up 8 bases and J gave up 6 bases, with 11 bases separating them. The CDR3 DNA reads TGTGCCAGCGTTGAGGCCGGCGAGCAGTACTTC. Amino acid sequence: CASVEAGEQYF.

The chain joins TRBV6-9 to TRBJ1-2; 8 bases match TRBD1. Germline V lookup: CDR1 MNHGY, CDR2 SVAAGI. This CDR3 is built from 18 residues. With 5 bases clipped from V and 2 bases from J, the junction kept 16 bases outside the gene matches. DNA of the CDR3: TGTGCCAGCAGTCACTTCCGGACAGGGCTCCTTGTGAACTATGGCTACACCTTC. Translating it yields CASSHFRTGLLVNYGYTF.

The chain has TRBV19 and TRBJ2-7, with D possibly being TRBD1 (6 bases). The germline V gene encodes CDR1 LNHDA and CDR2 SQIVND (reference sequence). The CDR3 covers 14 residues. The germline V and J ends were trimmed by 9 bases and 1 base, with 16 bases remaining between them. CDR3 residues: CASQTTRGSYEQYF. The CDR3 coding sequence is TGTGCCAGCCAAACTACCAGGGGATCCTACGAGCAGTACTTC.

This clone was picked up one time. The chain links TRBV27 to TRBJ2-5; 8 nucleotides line up with TRBD2. The V gene end was trimmed by 5 bases and the J gene end by 9 bases; junction bases not matched to a gene: 26. There are 19 residues in the CDR3. Germline lookup yields CDR1 MNHEY and CDR2 SMNVEV (reference sequence). CDR3: CASSADPPTTISGGHAQYF. CDR3 nucleotide sequence: TGTGCCAGCAGTGCAGACCCTCCGACGACCATTTCGGGAGGGCACGCCCAGTACTTC.

The chain links TRBV5-1 to TRBJ2-5, with a weak D call TRBD1 (6 bases). Germline V gene data show CDR1 as SGHRS and CDR2 as YFSETQ. The ends were cut back, 5 bases at V and 5 bases at J, with 16 bases in the middle. This CDR3 region has 14 residues. CDR3 region: CASRQVSGEETQYF. Written as DNA, the CDR3 is TGCGCCAGCAGACAAGTGTCAGGGGAGGAGACCCAGTACTTC.

The chain couples TRBV27 to TRBJ1-5, with 7 bases that match TRBD1. CDR1 is MNHEY, CDR2 SMNVEV, per germline (reference sequence). The CDR3 extends over 19 amino acids. The V gene end was trimmed by 6 bases and the J gene end by 4 bases; junction bases not matched to a gene: 21. The CDR3, as DNA: TGTGCCAGCAGCCCAACCCTCGGACAGGCCCGATTAGCAAATCAGCCCCAGCATTTT. Translated: CASSPTLGQARLANQPQHF.

The genes are TRBV6-5 and TRBJ2-3; 9 positions match TRBD2. V lost 0 bases to trimming and J lost 2 bases; unmatched junction nucleotides: 3. The germline V gene encodes CDR1 MNHEY and CDR2 SVGAGI. The CDR3 covers 16 residues. CDR3 sequence: CASSYSAGGFTDTQYF. For the CDR3, the DNA is TGTGCCAGCAGTTACTCGGCGGGGGGGTTCACAGATACGCAGTATTTT.

The chain is built from TRBV19 and TRBJ2-1; no clear D. The CDR3 totals 12 residues. CDR1 and CDR2 (germline): LNHDA, SQIVND (reference sequence). The V gene lost 4 bases and the J gene lost 9 bases, with 10 bases spanning the gap. In DNA, the CDR3 is TGTGCCAGTAGTACCCCCCCATTTGAGCAGTTCTTC. Amino acid sequence: CASSTPPFEQFF. Based on the CDR3 plus reference TRBV19 and TRBJ2-1, the full variable domain is DGGITQSPKYLFRKEGQNVTLSCEQNLNHDAMYWYRQDPGQGLRLIYYSQIVNDFQKGDIAEGYSVSREKKESFPLTVTSAQKNPTAFYLCASSTPPFEQFFGPGTRLTVL.

V is TRBV5-1 and J is TRBJ1-4; no reliable D call. The CDR3 runs 13 residues. Germline CDR1 SGHRS, CDR2 YFSETQ. The V gene lost 4 bases and the J gene lost 4 bases, with 8 bases spanning the gap. The DNA of the CDR3 is TGCGCCAGCAGCCGTCGAATTAATGAAAAACTGTTTTTT. Translation: CASSRRINEKLFF.

The genes are TRBV5-8 and TRBJ1-5; 9 nucleotides align to TRBD1. The V segment lost 3 bases and the J segment 6 bases; nucleotides outside the gene matches: 13. The CDR3 has 17 residues. Germline V gene sequence: CDR1 SGHTS, CDR2 YDEGEE. In nucleotides, the CDR3 is TGTGCCAGCAGCTCCGGGACAGGGACCTTTATGGGTCAGCCCCAGCATTTT. Protein product: CASSSGTGTFMGQPQHF.

This clone was seen a handful of times. The CDR3 loop is CAWSYPFWGQGNEKLFF. In DNA form, the CDR3 reads TGTGCCTGGAGTTACCCCTTTTGGGGACAGGGAAATGAAAAACTGTTTTTT. The rearrangement joins TRBV30 to TRBJ1-4, with 9 bases matching TRBD1. The CDR3 is made up of 17 amino acids. The germline gives CDR1 GTSNPN, CDR2 SVGIG (reference sequence). Trimming removed 2 bases from V and 5 bases from J; junction bases left unmatched: 12.

The gene calls are TRBV10-3 and TRBJ1-1; D is possibly TRBD1 (5 bases). V was pared by 6 bases and J by 2 bases, with 10 bases between. The CDR3 covers 13 residues. The germline CDR1 and CDR2 sequences are ENHRY and SYGVKD. CDR3 protein: CAISRGGNTEAFF. CDR3 nucleotide sequence: TGTGCCATCAGCCGGGGGGGTAACACTGAAGCTTTCTTT.

The chain has TRBV6-1 and TRBJ1-2; D possibly corresponds to TRBD1 (5 bases). V gave up 0 bases and J gave up 6 bases, with 11 bases separating them. This CDR3 contains 14 residues. In germline, CDR1 is MNHNS, CDR2 SASEGT. The CDR3 is CASSEAGGEDGYTF. The CDR3 DNA sequence: TGTGCCAGCAGTGAAGCGGGAGGGGAAGATGGCTACACCTTC.

On this clone itself: The junction shows a germline mismatch at one end, possibly a read error. The rearrangement links TRBV7-2 to TRBJ2-3; either TRBD1 or TRBD2 may fit D (5 bases each). From germline, CDR1 is SGHTA and CDR2 FQGNSA. This CDR3 spans 12 amino acids. CDR3 in DNA: TGTGCCAGCAGCCCTTCCTTCAACGGGGCAGGTTTT. Protein sequence: CASSPSFNGAGF.

The chain combines TRBV29-1 with TRBJ2-4; TRBD1 matches 12 bases. Germline assignment: CDR1 SQVTM and CDR2 ANQGSEA. The V gene end was trimmed by 6 bases and the J gene end by 8 bases; junction bases not matched to a gene: 8. The CDR3 is 14 residues long. The CDR3 sequence: CSVAGTGGRDIQYF. The CDR3 DNA is TGCAGCGTCGCCGGGACAGGGGGCCGGGACATTCAGTACTTC.